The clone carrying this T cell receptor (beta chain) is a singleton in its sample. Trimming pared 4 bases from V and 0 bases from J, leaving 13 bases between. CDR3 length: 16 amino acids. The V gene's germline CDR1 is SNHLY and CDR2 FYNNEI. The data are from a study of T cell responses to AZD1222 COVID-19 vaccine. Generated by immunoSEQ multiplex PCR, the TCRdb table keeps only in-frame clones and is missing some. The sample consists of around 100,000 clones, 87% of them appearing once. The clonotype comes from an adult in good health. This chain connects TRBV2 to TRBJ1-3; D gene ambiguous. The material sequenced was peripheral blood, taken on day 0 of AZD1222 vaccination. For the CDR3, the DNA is TGTGCCAGCAGTGGGTTCAGCACGCCCTCTGGAAACACCATATATTTT. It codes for CASSGFSTPSGNTIYF.